This entry is about one T cell receptor beta chain. Its antigen remains undetermined. There are no base qualities to consult, and no much larger clone falls within one base. TCRbeta CDR3 regions were amplified from genomic DNA using the immunoSEQ Assay, a bias-controlled multiplex PCR. As for how the authors treated the data: Nucleated cell counts per sample were estimated from amplification of reference gene primers within the assay. To quantify the absolute abundance of each unique TCRbeta CDR3 rearrangement, sequence reads were collapsed and filtered. For each sample, productive Simpson clonality was calculated as the square root of Simpson's diversity index over productive rearrangements. Entries here come from immuneACCESS through TCRdb and include only in-frame sequences with V and J called. Some clones fail to appear in such tables; in the studies checked, an unresolved V gene covers under half of the shortfall, and the cause of the remainder is unknown. V and J calls and clone size are copied from that table; D and trimming were computed from the DNA. For this sample the table gives roughly 160,000 clones, of which around 74% were detected only once. About 3% of the sample belongs to the ten largest clones.

This entry belongs to a study of blood T cell repertoires in COVID-19 (dated by TCRdb to about 2020). Turning to the overall study: The collaborator samples originated in the United States, Italy and Spain and spanned the acute and convalescent phases of COVID-19. The sample metadata nearly always contained a de-identified subject ID, COVID-19 status, age in years and sex. A freely available public database, intended as a resource for researchers studying the immune response to SARS-CoV-2, is where the repertoires were released. Where HLA class I and class II types were available, the types were taken from metadata supplied by the sample provider, not from assay-based typing. The material from the prospective study consisted of cDNA or gDNA derived from T cells, B-cell-depleted T cells, or PBMCs. The samples were drawn from the first 160 participants of the ongoing ImmuneRACE study and from under 1,500 subjects provided by 6 global collaborators. The dataset comprised deeply sampled blood TCRbeta repertoires from subjects exposed to, actively infected with, or recovered from COVID-19.

The research as a whole found: The quantity of clinical and demographic metadata differed by source and by participant and was supplied without curation.

From the germline V gene, CDR1 is MNHEY and CDR2 is SVGAGI. The CDR3 measures 15 amino acids from cysteine to phenylalanine. Only the CDR3 DNA is retained, 45 bases long and in frame from the first base. Trimming removed 7 bases from V and 0 bases from J, leaving 15 bases between the germline ends. The collaborating institutions used their own protocols to collect whole blood in K2EDTA tubes. For TCRbeta analysis, collaborator samples were shipped as frozen whole blood, as isolated PBMCs, or as DNA extracted from either sample type. The TCR sequence derives from a woman older than 75 with acute or convalescent COVID-19. The rearranged segments are TRBV6-5 and TRBJ1-2; no D gene can be assigned with confidence. Material for sequencing was peripheral blood. CDR3 protein: CASTLAVGANYGYTF. Here is the DNA: TGTGCCAGCACTCTGGCGGTTGGAGCTAACTATGGCTACACCTTC.